These T cell receptor beta chains were read from a single sample in a study of T cell clonotyping in hematopoietic cell transplantation. Generated by immunoSEQ multiplex PCR, the TCRdb table keeps only in-frame clones and is missing some. Found here are around 12,000 clones, roughly 45% of them singletons; the top ten hold 9.5% to 12%. Sequencing was performed on peripheral blood mononuclear cells. All receptors derive from a man aged 50-59 years in good health. Some clones in this sample may be carry-over from other donors' samples. Both conserved end residues are part of each CDR3. The order of the fields is V gene, J gene, clone size, D gene, CDR3 DNA, CDR3 protein. A D gene is named only where the DNA matches it firmly. Clone size is shown for a subset of rows, as once, few, many or a class of expanded clone.

>TRBV6-1|TRBJ1-5|.|.
TGTGCCAGCACTGGGTTGACAGGTGGTAATCAGCCCCAGCATTTT
CASTGLTGGNQPQHF
>TRBV6-5|TRBJ1-1|.|.
TGTGCCAGCAGTTACTCGGCTGACTTGAACACTGAAGCTTTCTTT
CASSYSADLNTEAFF
>TRBV5-5|TRBJ1-5|few|.
TGTGCCAGCAGCTTAGGAGAGTTCAATCAGCCCCAGCATTTT
CASSLGEFNQPQHF
>TRBV2|TRBJ1-4|.|.
TGTGCCAGCAGGATCGGTCGCAGGGGCACTAATGAAAAACTGTTTTTT
CASRIGRRGTNEKLFF
>TRBV30|TRBJ1-4|.|.
TGTGCCTGGAGTCGGACCACTAATGAAAAACTGTTTTTT
CAWSRTTNEKLFF
>TRBV13|TRBJ2-1|medium-sized|TRBD2
TGTGCCAGCAGCGACCTAGCGGGTATGCTCGGTCGGCAGTTCTTC
CASSDLAGMLGRQFF
>TRBV20-1|TRBJ1-2|.|.
TGCAGTGCTAGAGATGTGCAGGGCTACACCTTC
CSARDVQGYTF
>TRBV4-1|TRBJ1-5|few|TRBD1
TGCGCCAGCAGCCAAGCAGGGGGCGGAGGTCAGCCCCAGCATTTT
CASSQAGGGGQPQHF
>TRBV9|TRBJ2-7|few|TRBD2
TGTGCCAGCAGCGTAGAGGGAGCGGGAGTGTACGAGCAGTACTTC
CASSVEGAGVYEQYF
>TRBV30|TRBJ2-7|.|.
TGTGCCTGGAGCGGATATTCGGTCGAGCAGTACTTC
CAWSGYSVEQYF
>TRBV7-6|TRBJ2-7|.|.
TGTGCCAGCAGTTCCGAGGGATACGAGCAGTACTTC
CASSSEGYEQYF
>TRBV2|TRBJ1-6|.|.
TGTGCCAGCAGTGAACCAGGAGCCTTTAATTCACCCCTCCACTTT
CASSEPGAFNSPLHF
>TRBV7-6|TRBJ1-4|.|.
TGTGCCAGCAGCGCCAGGACAAATGAAAAACTGTTTTTT
CASSARTNEKLFF
>TRBV5-6|TRBJ1-2|few|TRBD1
TGTGCCAGCAGCTTGGAGACAGGGGGCAACTATGGCTACACCTTC
CASSLETGGNYGYTF
>TRBV6-7|TRBJ2-7|.|.
TGTGCCAGCAGTTACAGAGACGGCCTCTACGAGCAGTACTTC
CASSYRDGLYEQYF
>TRBV25-1|TRBJ1-2|.|.
TGTGCCAGCAGTGAGGGGGTCACCTTC
CASSEGVTF
>TRBV19|TRBJ2-7|.|.
TGTGCCAGTAGTATGATGGGGACTTCCGAGCAGTACTTC
CASSMMGTSEQYF
>TRBV30|TRBJ2-3|.|.
TGTGCCTGGAGTGTATATAGGGATCGAGATACGCAGTATTTT
CAWSVYRDRDTQYF
>TRBV6-5|TRBJ1-2|.|.
TGTGCCAGCAGTTACTCGCGGTTGGGGTTCTTGGCCTTC
CASSYSRLGFLAF
>TRBV29-1|TRBJ2-3|.|.
TGCAGCGTTGTGGGGGCCCCAGACGGGCCTAGGAGTGGAGATACGCAGTATTTT
CSVVGAPDGPRSGDTQYF
>TRBV7-8|TRBJ2-7|.|.
TGTGCCAGCACGGCTAGCGCCCCCGAGCAGTACTTC
CASTASAPEQYF
>TRBV7-9|TRBJ2-3|.|TRBD1
TGTGCCAGCAGATCCCAGACAGGGTTTACAGATACGCAGTATTTT
CASRSQTGFTDTQYF
>TRBV5-6|TRBJ1-4|.|.
TGTGCCAGCAGCTTGCAACAGGCCACCGGTGAAAAACTGTTTTTT
CASSLQQATGEKLFF
>TRBV30|TRBJ1-3|.|.
TGTGCCTGGGGAGGAAACACCATATATTTT
CAWGGNTIYF
>TRBV30|TRBJ2-7|few|.
TGTGCCTGGAGTAGGTCGCCCTACGAGCAGTACTTC
CAWSRSPYEQYF
>TRBV30|TRBJ2-7|.|.
TGTGCCTGGAGTCCGCGCGGGACCCTCGGGTACGAGCAGTACTTC
CAWSPRGTLGYEQYF
>TRBV2|TRBJ2-7|.|.
TGTGCCAGCAGTGAGTTGGCAGCCTTCTACGAGCAGTACTTC
CASSELAAFYEQYF
>TRBV19|TRBJ2-3|few|.
TGTGCCAGTAGTACAACAACGAATGCGCAGTATTTT
CASSTTTNAQYF
>TRBV6-6|TRBJ2-7|few|.
TGTGCCAGCACCCTAGGACGTGGAGCCTACGAGCAGTACTTC
CASTLGRGAYEQYF
>TRBV30|TRBJ2-2|.|.
TGTGCCTGGAGTGAAGGGAGCACCGGGGAGCTGTTTTTT
CAWSEGSTGELFF
>TRBV5-6|TRBJ2-7|.|.
TGTGCCAGCAGCTTGGTGGGCAACTACGAGCAGTACTTC
CASSLVGNYEQYF
>TRBV7-9|TRBJ1-2|few|TRBD1
TGTGCCAGCAGCTTAGACAGGGGGCTGTATGGCTACACCTTC
CASSLDRGLYGYTF
>TRBV6-5|TRBJ1-2|few|.
TGTGCCAGCAGTTTGGGCGGGGACCCCTATGGCTACACCTTC
CASSLGGDPYGYTF
>TRBV29-1|TRBJ2-5|few|TRBD1
TGCAGCGTTGGGGACAGGGGGAGAGAGACCCAGTACTTC
CSVGDRGRETQYF
>TRBV11-2|TRBJ2-7|few|.
TGTGCCAGCAGTCCGTTGGGCAGGGGGGACGAGCAGTACTTC
CASSPLGRGDEQYF
>TRBV25-1|TRBJ2-3|.|TRBD1
TGTGCCAGCAGTGAAGCTAGGACAGGGTTCGGGGATACGCAGTATTTT
CASSEARTGFGDTQYF
>TRBV30|TRBJ2-7|few|.
TGTGCCTGGAGCCAAATAAACAAGGTATACGAGCAGTACTTC
CAWSQINKVYEQYF
>TRBV6-5|TRBJ2-7|.|TRBD1
TGTGCCAGCAAGAGCGACACAGGGGACGAGCAGTACTTC
CASKSDTGDEQYF
>TRBV7-2|TRBJ1-2|once|.
TGTGCCAGCAGCGCCCGGGACGGGAAAAACTATGGCTACACCTTC
CASSARDGKNYGYTF
>TRBV30|TRBJ1-4|.|TRBD1
TGTGCCTGGAGTTTAGGGACAGGGAATGAAAAACTGTTTTTT
CAWSLGTGNEKLFF
>TRBV5-1|TRBJ1-2|few|.
TGCGCCAGCAGCTTGGGAGAGAACTATGGCTACACCTTC
CASSLGENYGYTF
>TRBV10-3|TRBJ2-3|few|.
TGTGCCATCAGGGGGGGCTGGGGCACAGATACGCAGTATTTT
CAIRGGWGTDTQYF
>TRBV15|TRBJ1-5|.|TRBD1
TGTGCCACCCGTGGACAGGGGGGGGGCAATCAGCCCCAGCATTTT
CATRGQGGGNQPQHF
>TRBV28|TRBJ1-6|once|TRBD1
TGTGCCAGCCGGGACAGGAATTCACCCCTCCACTTT
CASRDRNSPLHF
>TRBV28|TRBJ2-7|few|.
TGTGCCAGCAGTTACCCAGAACAGAAGATCTTC
CASSYPEQKIF
>TRBV30|TRBJ1-1|.|.
TGTGCCTGGAGCGAGGACATGAACACTGAAGCTTTCTTT
CAWSEDMNTEAFF
>TRBV20-1|TRBJ2-7|.|.
TGCAGCGGGGACACCTCCTACGAGCAGTACTTC
CSGDTSYEQYF
>TRBV10-3|TRBJ1-2|few|.
TGTGCCATCAGTGATCCGGGGGATGGCTACACCTTC
CAISDPGDGYTF
>TRBV6-5|TRBJ1-2|.|.
TGTGCCAGCAGTTACGACCTGGTAGCAGGGGGCTACACCTTC
CASSYDLVAGGYTF
>TRBV6-5|TRBJ2-7|.|.
TGTGCCAGCAGCAGAGGGGGGGGCGAGCAGTACTTC
CASSRGGGEQYF
>TRBV30|TRBJ2-3|.|TRBD2
TGTGCCTGGAGCCGGCGGGAGGCAGATACGCAGTATTTT
CAWSRREADTQYF
>TRBV7-2|TRBJ2-7|.|.
TGTGCCAGCAGCTCGAGGGACCGTTACGAGCAGTACTTC
CASSSRDRYEQYF
>TRBV6-1|TRBJ2-7|few|TRBD1
TGTGCCAGCAAAGTAATCAGGGGGACGCTCGAGCAGTACTTC
CASKVIRGTLEQYF
>TRBV19|TRBJ2-2|.|.
TGTGCCAGTGGCACGCTTGATAGCACCGGGGAGCTGTTTTTT
CASGTLDSTGELFF